This T cell receptor (beta chain) was profiled in a study of vaccination effects on CD4 cells after COVID-19. The authors isolated CD4+ T cells after around 11 days of culture. This table comes from immunoSEQ multiplex PCR, and its TCRdb copy is limited to in-frame clones, with some not included. The sample contains tens of thousands of clones, 65% to 75% of which appear only once. As for this clone: Its antigen remains unknown.

Germline CDR1 is MNHNS and CDR2 is SASEGT. The CDR3 is 16 amino acids. V trimming: 4 bases; J trimming: 4 bases; junction bases outside the gene matches: 10. Specimen: CD4+ T cells from PBMCs cultured without peptide, collected before COVID-19 vaccination. The V and J genes are TRBV6-1 and TRBJ2-3; 8 bases align to TRBD2. This receptor was obtained from a human donor who received a COVID-19 vaccine. DNA for the CDR3: TGTGCCAGCAGTGTACAGGGCGCGGGGGGAGCAGATACGCAGTATTTT. Its translation: CASSVQGAGGADTQYF.